This TCR beta chain emerged from a study of cytomegalovirus exposure and HLA in healthy donors. About the study: A subsequent analysis reported that the roughly 120 validation repertoires were produced on the same platform that had also been used for the approximately 710 first-cohort repertoires. Study-wide results and limits: Some TCR beta chains (more than 150 of them) were listed as cytomegalovirus-associated.

V was clipped by 5 bases and J by 7 bases, with 15 bases between them. The CDR3 is 15 amino acids. From germline, CDR1 is LNHDA and CDR2 SQIVND (reference sequence). Remarks on this clone: What it binds is unknown.

Sequencing used immunoSEQ multiplex PCR; TCRdb keeps in-frame clones, though not all of them. The sample lists about 190,000 clones, 86% occurring once. The gene calls are TRBV19 and TRBJ1-6; unclear D gene. Sequencing was performed on PBMCs. The clonotype was recovered from a young woman in good health and CMV-seronegative. In DNA form, the CDR3 reads TGTGCCAGTAGTTCGGAGGAGTCCGTCAATTCACCCCTCCACTTT. Amino acid sequence: CASSSEESVNSPLHF.